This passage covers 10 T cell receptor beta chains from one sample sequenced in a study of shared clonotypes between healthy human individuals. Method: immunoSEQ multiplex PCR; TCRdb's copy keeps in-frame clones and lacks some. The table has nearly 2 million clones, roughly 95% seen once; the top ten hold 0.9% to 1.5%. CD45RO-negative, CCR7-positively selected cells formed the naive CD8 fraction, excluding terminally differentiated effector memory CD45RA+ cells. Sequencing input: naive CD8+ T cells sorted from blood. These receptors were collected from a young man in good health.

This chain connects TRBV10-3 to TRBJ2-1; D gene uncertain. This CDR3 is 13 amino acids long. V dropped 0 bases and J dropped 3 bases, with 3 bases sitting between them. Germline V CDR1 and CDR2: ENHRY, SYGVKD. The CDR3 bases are TGTGCCATCAGTGAGTCTTACTACAATGAGCAGTTCTTC. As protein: CAISESYYNEQFF.

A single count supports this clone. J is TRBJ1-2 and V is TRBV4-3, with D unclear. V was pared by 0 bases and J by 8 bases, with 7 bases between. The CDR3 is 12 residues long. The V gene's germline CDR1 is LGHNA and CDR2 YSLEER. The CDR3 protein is CASSQDREGYTF. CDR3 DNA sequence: TGCGCCAGCAGCCAAGATAGAGAGGGCTACACCTTC.

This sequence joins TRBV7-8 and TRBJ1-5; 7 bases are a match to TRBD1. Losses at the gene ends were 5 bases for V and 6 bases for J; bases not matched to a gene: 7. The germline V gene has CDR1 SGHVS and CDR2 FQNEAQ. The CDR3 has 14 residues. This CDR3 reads CASSPQTGLQPQHF. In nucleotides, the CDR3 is TGTGCCAGCAGCCCACAGACAGGGCTTCAGCCCCAGCATTTT. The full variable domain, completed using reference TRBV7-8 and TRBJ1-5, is GAGVSQSPRYKVAKRGQDVALRCDPISGHVSLFWYQQALGQGPEFLTYFQNEAQLDKSGLPSDRFFAERPEGSVSTLKIQRTQQEDSAVYLCASSPQTGLQPQHFGDGTRLSIL.

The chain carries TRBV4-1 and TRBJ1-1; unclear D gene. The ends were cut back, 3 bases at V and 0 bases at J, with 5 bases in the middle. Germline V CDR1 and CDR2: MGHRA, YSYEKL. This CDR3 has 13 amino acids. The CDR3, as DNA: TGCGCCAGCAGCCACGTGATGAACACTGAAGCTTTCTTT. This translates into CASSHVMNTEAFF.

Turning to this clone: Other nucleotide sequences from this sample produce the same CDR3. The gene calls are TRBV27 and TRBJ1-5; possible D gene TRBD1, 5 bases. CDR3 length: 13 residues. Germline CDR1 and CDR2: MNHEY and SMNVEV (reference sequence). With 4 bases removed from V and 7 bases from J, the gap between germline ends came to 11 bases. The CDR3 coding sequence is TGTGCCAGCAGTTGGGGCGCAGGGCAGCCCCAGCATTTT. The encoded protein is CASSWGAGQPQHF.

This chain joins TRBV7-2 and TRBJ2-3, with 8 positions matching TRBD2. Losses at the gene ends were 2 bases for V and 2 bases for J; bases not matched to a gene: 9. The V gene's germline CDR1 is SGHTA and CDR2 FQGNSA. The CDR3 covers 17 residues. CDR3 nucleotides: TGTGCCAGCAGCTTATCTAGGCTAGCGGGCTACACAGATACGCAGTATTTT. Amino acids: CASSLSRLAGYTDTQYF. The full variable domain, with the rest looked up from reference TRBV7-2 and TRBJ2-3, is GAGVSQSPSNKVTEKGKDVELRCDPISGHTALYWYRQSLGQGLEFLIYFQGNSAPDKSGLPSDRFSAERTGGSVSTLTIQRTQQEDSAVYLCASSLSRLAGYTDTQYFGPGTRLTVL.

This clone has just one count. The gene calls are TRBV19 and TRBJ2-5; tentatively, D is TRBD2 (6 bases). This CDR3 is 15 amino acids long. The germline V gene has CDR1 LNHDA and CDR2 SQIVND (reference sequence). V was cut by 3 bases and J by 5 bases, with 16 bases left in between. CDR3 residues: CASSIGASAGETQYF. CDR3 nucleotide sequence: TGTGCCAGTAGTATCGGGGCTAGCGCTGGGGAGACCCAGTACTTC.

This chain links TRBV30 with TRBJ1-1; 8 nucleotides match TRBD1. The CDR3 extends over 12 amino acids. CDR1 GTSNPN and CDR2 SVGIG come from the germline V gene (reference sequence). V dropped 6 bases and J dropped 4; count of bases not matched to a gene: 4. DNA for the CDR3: TGTGCCTGCCGGACAGGGAGCACTGAAGCTTTCTTT. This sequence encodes CACRTGSTEAFF.

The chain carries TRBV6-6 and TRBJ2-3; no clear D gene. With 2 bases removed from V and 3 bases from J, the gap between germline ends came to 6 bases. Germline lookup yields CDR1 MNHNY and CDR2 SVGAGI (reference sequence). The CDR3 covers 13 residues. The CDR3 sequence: CASSYMGTDTQYF. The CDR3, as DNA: TGTGCCAGCAGTTACATGGGGACAGATACGCAGTATTTT.

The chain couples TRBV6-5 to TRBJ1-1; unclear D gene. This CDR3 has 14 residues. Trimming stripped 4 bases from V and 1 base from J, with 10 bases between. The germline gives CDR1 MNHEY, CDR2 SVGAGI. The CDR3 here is CASSSHSQNTEAFF. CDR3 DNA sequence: TGTGCCAGCAGTTCTCACAGCCAGAACACTGAAGCTTTCTTT.